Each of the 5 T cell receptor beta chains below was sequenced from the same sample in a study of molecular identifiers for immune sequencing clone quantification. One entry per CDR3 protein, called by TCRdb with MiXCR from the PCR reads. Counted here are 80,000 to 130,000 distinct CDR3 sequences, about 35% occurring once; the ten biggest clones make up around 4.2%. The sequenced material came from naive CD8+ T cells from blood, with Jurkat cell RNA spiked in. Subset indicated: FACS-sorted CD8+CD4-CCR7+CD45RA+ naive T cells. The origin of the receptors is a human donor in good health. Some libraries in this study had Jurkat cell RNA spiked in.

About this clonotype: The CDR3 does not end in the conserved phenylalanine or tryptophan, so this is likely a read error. DNA of the CDR3: TGTGCCAGCAGCTCGGGGACATACCAAGAGACCCAGTACATC. Its translation is CASSSGTYQETQYI. This chain uses TRBV11-2 with TRBJ2-5; possibly TRBD1 for D (6 bases). The CDR3 runs to 14 residues. CDR1 and CDR2 (germline): SGHAT, FQNNGV. V was trimmed by 4 bases and J by 0 bases, leaving 9 bases between them.

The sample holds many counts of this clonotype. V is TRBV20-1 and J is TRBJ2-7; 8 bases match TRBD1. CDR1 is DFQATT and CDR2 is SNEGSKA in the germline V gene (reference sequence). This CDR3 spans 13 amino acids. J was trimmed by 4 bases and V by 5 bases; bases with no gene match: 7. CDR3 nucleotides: TGCAGTGCTTCAGGGGGCGTAGAGTACGAGCAGTACTTC. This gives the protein CSASGGVEYEQYF.

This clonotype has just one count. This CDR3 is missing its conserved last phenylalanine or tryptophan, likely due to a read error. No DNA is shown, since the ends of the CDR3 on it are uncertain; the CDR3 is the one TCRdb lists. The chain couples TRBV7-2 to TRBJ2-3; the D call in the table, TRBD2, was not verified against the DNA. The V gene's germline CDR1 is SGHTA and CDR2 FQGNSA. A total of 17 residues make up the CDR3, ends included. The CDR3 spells CASSYGTSGRWTDTQYI.

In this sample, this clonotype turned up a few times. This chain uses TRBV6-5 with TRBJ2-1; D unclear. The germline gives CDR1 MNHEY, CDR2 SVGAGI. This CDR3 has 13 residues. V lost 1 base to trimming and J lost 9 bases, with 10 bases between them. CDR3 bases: TGTGCCAGCAGTTACTTATCTACGGGTGAGCAGTTCTTC. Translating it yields CASSYLSTGEQFF.

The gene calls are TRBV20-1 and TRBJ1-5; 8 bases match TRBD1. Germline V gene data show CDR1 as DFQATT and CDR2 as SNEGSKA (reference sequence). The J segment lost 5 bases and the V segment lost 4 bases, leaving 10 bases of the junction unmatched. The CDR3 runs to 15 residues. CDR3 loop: CSATLQGETYQPQHF. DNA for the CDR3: TGCAGTGCTACCTTACAGGGGGAGACGTATCAGCCCCAGCATTTT.